The entry below gives a single T cell receptor (beta chain) sequence along with its context. Its antigen is still unknown. Unexposed donor CD4+ T cells date from about 2011-2018, before the COVID-19 pandemic. After about 10 days of culture, CD4+ T cells were isolated. The data derive from a study of CD4 T cells in relation to SARS-CoV-2 and coronaviruses. Produced via immunoSEQ multiplex PCR; TCRdb's table is partial and in-frame only. The repertoire consists of tens of thousands of clones, with around 78% occurring once and the leading ten covering approximately 20%. Germline trimming cut 7 bases from V and 6 bases from J; bases unmatched to any gene: 6. The length of the CDR3 is 13 residues. From germline, CDR1 is MNHEY and CDR2 SVGAGI.

The receptor comes from a human donor in good health. The chain is built from TRBV6-5 and TRBJ2-1; 7 bases align to TRBD2. Sequences were obtained from CD4+ T cells from PBMCs, cultured in vitro. Here the CDR3 DNA reads TGTGCCAGCACACCCCGGGAGGTCAATGAGCAGTTCTTC. It codes for CASTPREVNEQFF.